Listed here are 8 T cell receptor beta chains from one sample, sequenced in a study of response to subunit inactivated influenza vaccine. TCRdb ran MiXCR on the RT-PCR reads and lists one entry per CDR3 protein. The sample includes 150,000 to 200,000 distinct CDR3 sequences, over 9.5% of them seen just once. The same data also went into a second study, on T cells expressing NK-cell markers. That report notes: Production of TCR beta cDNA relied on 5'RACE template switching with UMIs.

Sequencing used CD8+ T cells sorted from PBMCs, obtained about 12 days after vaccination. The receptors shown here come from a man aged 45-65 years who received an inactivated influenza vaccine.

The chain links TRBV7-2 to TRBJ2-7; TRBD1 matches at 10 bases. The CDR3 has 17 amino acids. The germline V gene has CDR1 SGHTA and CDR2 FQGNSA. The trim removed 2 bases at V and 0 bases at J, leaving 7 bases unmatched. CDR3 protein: CASSLRPRQGASYEQYF. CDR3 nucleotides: TGTGCCAGCAGCTTAAGACCCCGACAGGGGGCCTCCTACGAGCAGTACTTC.

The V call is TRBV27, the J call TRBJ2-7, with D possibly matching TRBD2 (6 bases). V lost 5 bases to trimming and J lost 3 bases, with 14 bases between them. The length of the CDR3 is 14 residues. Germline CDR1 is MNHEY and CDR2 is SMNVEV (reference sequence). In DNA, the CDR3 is TGTGCCAGCAGTCCTTCGGGACTGGACTACGAGCAGTACTTC. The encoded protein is CASSPSGLDYEQYF.

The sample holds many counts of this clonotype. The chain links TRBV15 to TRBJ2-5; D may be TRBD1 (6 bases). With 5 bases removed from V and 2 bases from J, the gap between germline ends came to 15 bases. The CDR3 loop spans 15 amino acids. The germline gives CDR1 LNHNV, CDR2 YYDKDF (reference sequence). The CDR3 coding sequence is TGTGCCACCAGCGGACAGCTTCATGAACAAGAGACCCAGTACTTC. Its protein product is CATSGQLHEQETQYF.

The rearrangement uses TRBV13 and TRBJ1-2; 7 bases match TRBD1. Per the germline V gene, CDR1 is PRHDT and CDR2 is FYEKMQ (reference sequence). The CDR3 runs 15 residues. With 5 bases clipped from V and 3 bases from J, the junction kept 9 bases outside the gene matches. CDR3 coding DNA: TGTGCCAGCAGCGGGCAGACAGGGCCGGACTATGGCTACACCTTC. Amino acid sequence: CASSGQTGPDYGYTF.

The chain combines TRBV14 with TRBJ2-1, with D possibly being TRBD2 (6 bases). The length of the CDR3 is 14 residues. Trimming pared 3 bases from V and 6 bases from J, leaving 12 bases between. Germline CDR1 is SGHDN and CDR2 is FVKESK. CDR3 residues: CASSHGGLSNEQFF. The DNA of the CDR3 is TGTGCCAGCAGCCATGGAGGGCTAAGCAATGAGCAGTTCTTC. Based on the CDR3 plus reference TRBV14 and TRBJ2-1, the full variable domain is EAGVTQFPSHSVIEKGQTVTLRCDPISGHDNLYWYRRVMGKEIKFLLHFVKESKQDESGMPNNRFLAERTGGTYSTLKVQPAELEDSGVYFCASSHGGLSNEQFFGPGTRLTVL.

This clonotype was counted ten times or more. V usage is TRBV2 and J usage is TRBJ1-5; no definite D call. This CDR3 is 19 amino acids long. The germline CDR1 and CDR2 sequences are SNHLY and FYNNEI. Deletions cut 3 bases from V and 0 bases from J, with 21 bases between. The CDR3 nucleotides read TGTGCCAGCAGTGAGGGTCTAGGAAGCCGACTTTATAGCAATCAGCCCCAGCATTTT. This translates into CASSEGLGSRLYSNQPQHF.

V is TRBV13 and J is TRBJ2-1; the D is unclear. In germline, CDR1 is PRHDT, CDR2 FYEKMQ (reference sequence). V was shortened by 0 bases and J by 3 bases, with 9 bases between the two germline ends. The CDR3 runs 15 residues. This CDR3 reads CASSLGRAIYNEQFF. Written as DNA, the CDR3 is TGTGCCAGCAGCTTAGGTAGGGCTATCTACAATGAGCAGTTCTTC.

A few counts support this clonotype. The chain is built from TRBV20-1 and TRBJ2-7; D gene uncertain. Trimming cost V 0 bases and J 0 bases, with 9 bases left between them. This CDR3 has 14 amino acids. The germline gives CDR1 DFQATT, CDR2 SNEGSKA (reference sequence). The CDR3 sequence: CSARDWGSSYEQYF. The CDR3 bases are TGCAGTGCTAGAGATTGGGGTAGCTCCTACGAGCAGTACTTC.